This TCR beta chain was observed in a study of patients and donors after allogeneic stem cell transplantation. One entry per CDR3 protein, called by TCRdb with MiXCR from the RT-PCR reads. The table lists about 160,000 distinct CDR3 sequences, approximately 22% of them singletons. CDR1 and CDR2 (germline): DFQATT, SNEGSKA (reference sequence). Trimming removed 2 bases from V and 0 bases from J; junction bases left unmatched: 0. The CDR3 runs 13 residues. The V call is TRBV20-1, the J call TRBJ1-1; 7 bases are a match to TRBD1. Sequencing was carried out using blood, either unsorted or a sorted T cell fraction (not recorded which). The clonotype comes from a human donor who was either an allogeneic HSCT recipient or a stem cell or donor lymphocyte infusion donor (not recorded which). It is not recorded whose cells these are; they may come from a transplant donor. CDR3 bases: TGCAGTGCTAGACAGGGGGTGAACACTGAAGCTTTCTTT. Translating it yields CSARQGVNTEAFF.